A single sample is the source of the 21 T cell receptor beta chains below, sequenced in a study of T cell responses to AZD1222 COVID-19 vaccine. The assay was immunoSEQ multiplex PCR, and TCRdb's table has in-frame clones only and misses some. The data hold 65,000 to 85,000 clones, with roughly 90% observed a single time. Material: peripheral blood, obtained on day 0 of AZD1222 vaccination. The source is an adult in good health.

The J gene is TRBJ2-1, the V gene TRBV6-4, with D perhaps TRBD1 (5 bases). Germline assignment: CDR1 MRHNA and CDR2 SNTAGT. V lost 2 bases and J 9 bases, leaving 11 bases between the germline ends. The length of the CDR3 is 13 residues. The CDR3 bases are TGTGCCAGCAGTGACAGGGGTTCAAGTGAGCAGTTCTTC. This encodes CASSDRGSSEQFF.

The chain links TRBV7-9 to TRBJ1-2; no clear D gene. Germline values: CDR1 SEHNR, CDR2 FQNEAQ (reference sequence). The CDR3 spans 12 residues. Trimming removed 5 bases from V and 8 bases from J, with 12 bases in between. CDR3 sequence reads: CASSPETLGYTF. The DNA for the CDR3 is TGTGCCAGCAGCCCAGAGACACTGGGCTACACCTTC.

The chain carries TRBV7-8 and TRBJ1-2; D unresolved. This CDR3 spans 14 amino acids. In germline, CDR1 is SGHVS, CDR2 FQNEAQ. Deletions cut 5 bases from V and 1 base from J, with 11 bases between. The CDR3 DNA sequence: TGTGCCAGCAGCATCGCGCAGCTTAACTATGGCTACACCTTC. Translation: CASSIAQLNYGYTF. Complete variable domain (other parts from reference TRBV7-8 and TRBJ1-2): GAGVSQSPRYKVAKRGQDVALRCDPISGHVSLFWYQQALGQGPEFLTYFQNEAQLDKSGLPSDRFFAERPEGSVSTLKIQRTQQEDSAVYLCASSIAQLNYGYTFGSGTRLTVV.

This rearrangement joins TRBV5-1 to TRBJ2-2; a weak D match, TRBD2 (5 bases). The length of the CDR3 is 13 residues. Germline values: CDR1 SGHRS, CDR2 YFSETQ. V was clipped by 3 bases and J by 7 bases, with 10 bases between them. CDR3 region: CASSSNGDGELFF. In DNA form, the CDR3 reads TGCGCCAGCAGCTCGAACGGGGACGGGGAGCTGTTTTTT.

The chain joins TRBV10-1 to TRBJ1-1; the D gene is possibly TRBD1 (5 bases). The CDR3 extends over 13 amino acids. V lost 6 bases to trimming and J lost 3 bases, with 11 bases between them. Germline V gene data show CDR1 as WNHNN and CDR2 as SYGVQD (reference sequence). The CDR3 region is CASRRGRDTEAFF. CDR3 coding DNA: TGCGCCAGCAGAAGGGGCCGGGACACTGAAGCTTTCTTT.

The chain joins TRBV30 to TRBJ1-6; D is undetermined. CDR1 and CDR2 from the germline V gene are GTSNPN and SVGIG (reference sequence). The germline V and J ends were trimmed by 0 bases and 8 bases, with 11 bases remaining between them. CDR3 size: 14 residues. CDR3 loop: CAWSVPGEDSPLHF. CDR3 in DNA: TGTGCCTGGAGTGTACCCGGGGAGGATTCACCCCTCCACTTT. The whole variable domain, filled in from reference TRBV30 and TRBJ1-6, reads SQTIHQWPATLVQPVGSPLSLECTVEGTSNPNLYWYRQAAGRGLQLLFYSVGIGQISSEVPQNLSASRPQDRQFILSSKKLLLSDSGFYLCAWSVPGEDSPLHFGNGTRLTVT.

The rearrangement joins TRBV7-8 to TRBJ2-1; possible D gene TRBD1, 5 bases. Trimming stripped 5 bases from V and 12 bases from J, with 14 bases between. The germline CDR1 and CDR2 sequences are SGHVS and FQNEAQ. There are 12 residues in the CDR3. CDR3 in amino acids: CASSLQESGQFF. The CDR3 nucleotides read TGTGCCAGCAGCCTACAGGAGTCGGGGCAGTTCTTC.

This chain uses TRBV3-1 (or the pseudogene TRBV3-2) with TRBJ1-5; D unresolved. CDR1 LGHDT and CDR2 YNNKEL come from the germline V gene (reference sequence). This CDR3 contains 16 residues. The ends were cut back, 1 base at V and 0 bases at J, with 10 bases in the middle. The CDR3 DNA follows: TGTGCCAGCAGCCAAGGACGGAGCAATAGCAATCAGCCCCAGCATTTT. This encodes CASSQGRSNSNQPQHF.

The chain has TRBV5-6 and TRBJ2-1; weak D call: TRBD1 (5 bases). Germline CDR1 and CDR2: SGHDT and YYEEEE. The CDR3 sequence is 15 residues long. The V gene lost 2 bases and the J gene lost 4 bases, with 13 bases spanning the gap. The CDR3 nucleotides are TGTGCCAGCAGCTTACTCACGGACACGTACAATGAGCAGTTCTTC. This gives the protein CASSLLTDTYNEQFF.

The V gene is TRBV10-3, the J gene TRBJ2-1, with D perhaps matching TRBD1 (6 bases). This CDR3 region has 12 residues. In germline, CDR1 is ENHRY, CDR2 SYGVKD. Trimming left V 3 bases short and J 6 bases short, with 6 bases between. CDR3 sequence: CAISEQGNEQFF. The CDR3 DNA follows: TGTGCCATCAGTGAACAGGGCAATGAGCAGTTCTTC.

The CDR3 loop reads CASSLEGGVQPQHF. CDR3 nucleotide sequence: TGCGCCAGCAGCTTGGAGGGTGGAGTCCAGCCCCAGCATTTT. The J gene is TRBJ1-5, the V gene TRBV5-1, with D unclear. Germline assignment: CDR1 SGHRS and CDR2 YFSETQ. Trimming shortened V by 0 bases and J by 7 bases, and 11 bases separated the two germline ends. The CDR3 extends over 14 amino acids.

V usage is TRBV5-1 and J usage is TRBJ2-5; 7 bases are shared with TRBD2. V shed 2 bases and J 1 base; nucleotides not matched to a gene: 5. Germline V gene sequence: CDR1 SGHRS, CDR2 YFSETQ. CDR3 size: 15 residues. The CDR3 DNA is TGCGCCAGCAGCTTAACCGGGGGGACCCAAGAGACCCAGTACTTC. Its translation: CASSLTGGTQETQYF.

The genes are TRBV9 and TRBJ2-7; 10 bases agree with TRBD2. V dropped 4 bases and J dropped 0; count of bases not matched to a gene: 10. The CDR3 has 17 amino acids. The germline V gene has CDR1 SGDLS and CDR2 YYNGEE. CDR3 DNA: TGTGCCAGCAGCCCCCGGGTTAGCGGGGGGAGCTCCTACGAGCAGTACTTC. Translation gives CASSPRVSGGSSYEQYF.

V and J are TRBV5-5 and TRBJ2-2; 9 nucleotides match TRBD1. The germline CDR1 and CDR2 sequences are SGHKS and YYEKEE (reference sequence). Losses at the gene ends were 0 bases for V and 6 bases for J; bases not matched to a gene: 3. The CDR3 spans 15 residues. The CDR3 loop reads CASSLEGQGPGELFF. In nucleotides, the CDR3 is TGTGCCAGCAGCTTGGAGGGACAGGGTCCCGGGGAGCTGTTTTTT.

This clone has only a few counts. Here the CDR3 reads CASSLGGDSTRYGYTF. The CDR3 DNA sequence: TGTGCCAGCAGCTTAGGGGGAGACAGTACCCGGTATGGCTACACCTTC. V and J are TRBV7-9 and TRBJ1-2; a possible D gene is TRBD1 (5 bases). The germline gives CDR1 SEHNR, CDR2 FQNEAQ (reference sequence). Trimming stripped 1 base from V and 5 bases from J, with 17 bases between. The CDR3 has 16 residues.

The V gene is TRBV28, the J gene TRBJ2-7; 7 bases match TRBD2. From germline, CDR1 is MDHEN and CDR2 SYDVKM. The CDR3 has 12 residues. Trimming cost V 9 bases and J 0 bases; bases outside gene matches: 2. This chain's CDR3 is CASRDYSYEQYF. As DNA, the CDR3 is TGTGCCAGTAGGGACTACTCCTACGAGCAGTACTTC.

This rearrangement joins TRBV6-1 to TRBJ1-5; D remains ambiguous. The germline V gene has CDR1 MNHNS and CDR2 SASEGT. This CDR3 has 14 amino acids. The V gene lost 1 base and the J gene lost 0 bases, with 4 bases spanning the gap. The CDR3 loop is CASSEVSSNQPQHF. For the CDR3, the DNA is TGTGCCAGCAGTGAAGTAAGTAGCAATCAGCCCCAGCATTTT.

This sequence joins TRBV6-2 or TRBV6-3 and TRBJ1-5, with 9 positions matching TRBD1. The J segment lost 5 bases and the V segment lost 5 bases, leaving 13 bases of the junction unmatched. Germline assignment: CDR1 MNHEY and CDR2 SVGEGT. There are 17 residues in the CDR3. This chain's CDR3 is CASSQRPGTGIYQPQHF. The CDR3, as DNA: TGTGCCAGCAGTCAACGTCCCGGGACAGGGATATATCAGCCCCAGCATTTT.

The CDR3 reads CASSLDRGGTEKLFF. The CDR3 nucleotides read TGCGCCAGCAGCTTGGACAGGGGCGGTACGGAAAAACTGTTTTTT. This chain uses TRBV5-1 with TRBJ1-4, with 7 bases fitting TRBD1. Germline V CDR1 and CDR2: SGHRS, YFSETQ. V dropped 0 bases and J dropped 8; count of bases not matched to a gene: 7. The CDR3 is 15 residues long.

J is TRBJ2-2 and V is TRBV27, with 7 bases aligning to TRBD1. This CDR3 is 15 amino acids long. V lost 3 bases to trimming and J lost 4 bases; unmatched junction nucleotides: 5. The germline V gene encodes CDR1 MNHEY and CDR2 SMNVEV (reference sequence). The CDR3 reads CASSFAGGGTGELFF. CDR3 nucleotides: TGTGCCAGCAGTTTCGCAGGGGGTGGCACCGGGGAGCTGTTTTTT.

This rearrangement joins TRBV7-9 to TRBJ1-4; D remains unclear. Germline values: CDR1 SEHNR, CDR2 FQNEAQ (reference sequence). This CDR3 region has 15 residues. Trimming shortened V by 5 bases and J by 5 bases, and 15 bases separated the two germline ends. CDR3 sequence reads: CASSPRGHSNEKLFF. CDR3 nucleotide sequence: TGTGCCAGCAGCCCCCGTGGGCATTCGAATGAAAAACTGTTTTTT.